This TCR beta chain was sequenced for a study of siplizumab effects on memory and regulatory T cells (dated by TCRdb to about 2019). Background for the entire study: The study looked at the effect of siplizumab, an anti-CD2 antibody, on alloreactive T-cell subsets in allogeneic mixed lymphocyte reactions made from human PBMCs.

CDR1 SEHNR and CDR2 FQNEAQ are derived from the germline V gene (reference sequence). The germline ends are 10 bases apart after V is trimmed by 3 bases and J by 4 bases. The CDR3 starts with the cysteine, ends with the phenylalanine, and has 14 residues. Just CDR3 DNA is preserved here, 42 bases in frame from base 1. The library came from the immunoSEQ multiplex PCR assay. The deep sequencing platform assayed around 94,000 TCR templates per sample. Genomic DNA extracted from sorted T cells was the material used for TCRbeta CDR3 sequencing. The study's own analysis went as follows. The R programming language was used for clonal analysis of TCRbeta CDR3 data. Comparing unstimulated samples against CFSE-low samples taken after the reaction was how alloreactive CD4+ and CD8+ clones were defined. Alloreactive CD4+ clones were assigned to regulatory or non-regulatory origin by matching sequences to sorted unstimulated Treg and non-Treg repertoires. TCRdb limited this immuneACCESS table to in-frame rearrangements with V and J called. A share of clones is missing; checked studies link under half to unresolved V genes, and the rest is unexplained. The V and J calls and the clone size are those of that table, but D and trimming were determined from the DNA. The sample profile shows roughly 120,000 clones; roughly nine tenths of them were found once. 0.65% to 0.9% of the sample is held by the ten biggest clonotypes.

Sorted unstimulated T cells and proliferating T cells recovered from mixed lymphocyte reactions underwent TCRbeta CDR3 sequencing. Fresh whole blood from roughly ten HLA-typed healthy donors was used to isolate PBMCs. To map where alloreactive clones came from, unstimulated CD4+ regulatory T cells were FACS-sorted. With respect to this clone: The specificity of this receptor is unknown. No base-level quality is on record; no much larger clone is a single base apart.

Overall results and qualifications from the work: Roughly 75-97% of proliferating CD4+ or CD8+ clones could not be assigned a naive or memory phenotype. Unstimulated naive T cells appeared to be more diverse than memory T cells, and naive cells seemed to make a substantial contribution to the alloresponse. Whether proliferating Tregs from siplizumab cultures actually had suppressive function was not functionally confirmed. The cumulative frequency of alloreactive sequences traceable to unstimulated CD4+ memory T cells was significantly reduced by siplizumab. Among mappable alloreactive CD4+ clones, an average Treg-derived fraction of roughly 71% was observed with siplizumab, compared with roughly 27% in control reactions. Because sequences at frequencies below about 10^-5 were poorly captured, only a minor fraction of alloreactive clones could be mapped back to unstimulated subsets.

The receptor was derived from a human donor in good health. Sequenced material: Tregs sorted from blood. The chain is encoded by TRBV7-9 joined to TRBJ2-1; the D gene cannot be resolved reliably. The nucleotide sequence is given as TGTGCCAGCAGCTTGTGGACCGAATACAATGAGCAGTTCTTC. Translated, this is CASSLWTEYNEQFF.